These 17 T cell receptor beta chains share one sample of origin, sequenced in a study of T cell repertoires in cytomegalovirus infection. These TCRs are of unknown antigen specificity. One entry per CDR3 protein, called by TCRdb with MiXCR from the reads. The sample carries 350,000 to 400,000 distinct CDR3 sequences, roughly 34% recorded once. Sequenced here: cultured PBMCs, sampled from culture after CMV antigen stimulation. Receptors originate from a human donor in good health (CMV status not recorded). Some clones in this sample may be carry-over from other donors' samples.

In its sample, this clonotype was seen many times. This chain links TRBV7-2 with TRBJ2-3, with D perhaps TRBD2 (6 bases). Germline values: CDR1 SGHTA, CDR2 FQGNSA. The V end lost 1 base, the J end lost 5 bases, and 13 bases lay between the germline ends. The CDR3 extends over 15 amino acids. CDR3 in DNA: TGTGCCAGCAGCTTAGACGGGGGAGTAAAAGATACGCAGTATTTT. It encodes CASSLDGGVKDTQYF.

Regarding this clonotype: The junction differs from germline at one of its ends, possibly a read error. This chain connects TRBV12-3 or TRBV12-4 to TRBJ1-2, with 9 bases aligning to TRBD1. The CDR3 is 13 amino acids. This CDR3 is CASSPGQGLAPFF. DNA for the CDR3: TGTGCCAGCAGTCCGGGACAGGGCCTCGCCCCTTTCTTC.

This clonotype appeared a single time. The V gene is TRBV7-6, the J gene TRBJ2-1, with 7 bases matching TRBD1. The germline CDR1 and CDR2 sequences are SGHVS and FNYEAQ. The J segment lost 5 bases and the V segment lost 7 bases, leaving 5 bases of the junction unmatched. The CDR3 totals 13 residues. This chain's CDR3 is CASKPGGNNEQFF. Written as DNA, the CDR3 is TGTGCCAGCAAGCCAGGGGGTAACAATGAGCAGTTCTTC.

The chain links TRBV10-3 to TRBJ2-5, with D possibly being TRBD2 (6 bases). The germline V gene has CDR1 ENHRY and CDR2 SYGVKD. The ends were cut back, 0 bases at V and 5 bases at J, with 13 bases in the middle. There are 15 residues in the CDR3. For the CDR3, the DNA is TGTGCCATCAGTGAGTCCCCCAGGGCGGGGGAGACCCAGTACTTC. Translated: CAISESPRAGETQYF.

The genes are TRBV7-2 and TRBJ2-3; 8 bases match TRBD1. This CDR3 region has 20 residues. The V segment lost 4 bases and the J segment 6 bases; nucleotides outside the gene matches: 24. Germline-derived CDR1 and CDR2 are SGHTA and FQGNSA. Here the CDR3 reads CASSSLPAGQGPRTGDTQYF. In DNA form, the CDR3 reads TGTGCCAGCAGCTCCCTCCCAGCCGGACAGGGCCCTCGGACCGGGGATACGCAGTATTTT.

The chain employs TRBV4-3 and TRBJ2-1, with D unresolved. Trimming cost V 4 bases and J 6 bases, with 13 bases left between them. Germline V gene lookup returns CDR1 LGHNA and CDR2 YSLEER. The CDR3 contains 14 residues. The CDR3 DNA reads as TGCGCCAGCAGCCCTGACACCAGCAGCAATGAGCAGTTCTTC. Translated, it gives CASSPDTSSNEQFF.

This clonotype was counted many times. The chain links TRBV7-2 to TRBJ2-6; tentative D call: TRBD2 (5 bases). CDR1 and CDR2 (germline): SGHTA, FQGNSA. The V end lost 2 bases, the J end lost 2 bases, and 7 bases lay between the germline ends. The CDR3 runs to 15 residues. The CDR3 DNA is TGTGCCAGCAGCTTACGGGAAGCTGGGGCCAACGTCCTGACTTTC. It specifies CASSLREAGANVLTF.

V is TRBV27 and J is TRBJ2-1, with D possibly matching TRBD1 (5 bases). V lost 5 bases and J lost 3, with 14 bases in between. CDR1 is MNHEY, CDR2 SMNVEV, per germline (reference sequence). The CDR3 has 15 amino acids. The CDR3: CASSPRTPRYNEQFF. In DNA form, the CDR3 reads TGTGCCAGCAGTCCGCGGACACCCCGCTACAATGAGCAGTTCTTC.

A few counts support this clonotype. The CDR3 loop is CSVEYLVGETQYF. The CDR3 nucleotides read TGCAGCGTTGAATACTTGGTGGGAGAGACCCAGTACTTC. This sequence joins TRBV29-1 and TRBJ2-5; D not certain. This CDR3 region has 13 residues. Germline loops: CDR1 SQVTM, CDR2 ANQGSEA. Between the trimmed V and J ends, which lost 2 bases and 4 bases, there was a span of 11 bases.

This clonotype was observed a handful of times. The chain uses TRBV2 and TRBJ2-2; D is possibly TRBD1 or TRBD2 (5 bases each). The CDR3 has 15 residues. In germline, CDR1 is SNHLY, CDR2 FYNNEI. V lost 4 bases to trimming and J lost 1 base, with 10 bases between them. CDR3 residues: CASSVRGRNTGELFF. As DNA, the CDR3 is TGTGCCAGCAGTGTACGGGGACGGAACACCGGGGAGCTGTTTTTT.

The count of this clonotype is one. The genes are TRBV2 and TRBJ2-7, with 8 bases identical to TRBD1. The CDR3 runs to 14 residues. Germline loops: CDR1 SNHLY, CDR2 FYNNEI. V gave up 7 bases and J gave up 6 bases; unmatched junction bases: 11. The CDR3 sequence is CASMNPGQVREQYF. CDR3 in DNA: TGTGCCAGCATGAATCCGGGACAGGTACGCGAGCAGTACTTC.

This clonotype was seen a handful of times. The chain joins TRBV27 to TRBJ1-6, with D maybe TRBD1 (5 bases). Germline CDR1 and CDR2: MNHEY and SMNVEV (reference sequence). The CDR3 contains 15 residues. Between the trimmed V and J ends, which lost 5 bases and 9 bases, there was a span of 17 bases. The CDR3 reads CASSTVARDGSPLHF. CDR3 sequence (DNA): TGTGCCAGCAGTACCGTCGCCAGGGATGGTTCACCCCTCCACTTT.

The chain uses TRBV5-1 and TRBJ1-4; TRBD1 is a possible D gene (6 bases). With 4 bases removed from V and 7 bases from J, the gap between germline ends came to 14 bases. The CDR3 runs to 14 residues. CDR1 is SGHRS and CDR2 is YFSETQ in the germline V gene. The DNA for the CDR3 is TGCGCCAGCAGCACCGGGACAATTGGTGAAAAACTGTTTTTT. Translated: CASSTGTIGEKLFF.

The rearrangement links TRBV2 to TRBJ1-5, with 7 bases aligning to TRBD1. Trimming took 5 bases from V and 6 from J; bases not matched to a gene: 10. The CDR3 runs 15 residues. The V gene's germline CDR1 is SNHLY and CDR2 FYNNEI. CDR3 protein: CASSLDRVGSQPQHF. The CDR3 coding sequence is TGTGCCAGCAGTCTAGACAGGGTCGGCAGTCAGCCCCAGCATTTT.

The rearrangement uses TRBV19 and TRBJ2-1, with 7 bases matching TRBD2. From germline, CDR1 is LNHDA and CDR2 SQIVND (reference sequence). J gave up 8 bases and V 10 bases, and 14 bases lay outside the gene matches. The CDR3 covers 14 residues. The CDR3 DNA follows: TGTGCCACCCGCTTGGCGGGAGTTGGCGATGAGCAGTTCTTC. Amino acids: CATRLAGVGDEQFF.

This clonotype appeared a few times. The rearrangement uses TRBV12-3 or TRBV12-4 and TRBJ2-5; a possible D gene is TRBD1 (6 bases). Trimming stripped 6 bases from V and 2 bases from J, with 16 bases between. This CDR3 region has 15 residues. This chain's CDR3 is CASSTTGWRQETQYF. The CDR3, as DNA: TGTGCCAGCAGCACAACAGGGTGGCGTCAAGAGACCCAGTACTTC.

V usage is TRBV20-1 and J usage is TRBJ2-3; D might be TRBD2 (5 bases). Trimming removed 5 bases at V and 0 bases at J, with 15 bases between. This CDR3 has 15 amino acids. Germline CDR1 DFQATT, CDR2 SNEGSKA (reference sequence). The CDR3 region is CSAPPRRASTDTQYF. Here the CDR3 DNA reads TGCAGTGCTCCCCCTCGGCGGGCTAGCACAGATACGCAGTATTTT.